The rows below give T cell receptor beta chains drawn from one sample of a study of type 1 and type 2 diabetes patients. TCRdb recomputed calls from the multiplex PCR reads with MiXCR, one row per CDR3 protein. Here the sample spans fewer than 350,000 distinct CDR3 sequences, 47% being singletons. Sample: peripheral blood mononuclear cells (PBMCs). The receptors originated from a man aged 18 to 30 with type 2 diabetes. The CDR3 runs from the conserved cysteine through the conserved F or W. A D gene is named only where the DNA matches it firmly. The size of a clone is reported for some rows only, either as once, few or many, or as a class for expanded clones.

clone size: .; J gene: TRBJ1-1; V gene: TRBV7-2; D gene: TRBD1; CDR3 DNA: TGTGCCAGCAGCCCCAATACAGGGGAGCGGGCGAACACTGAAGCTTTCTTT; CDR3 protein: CASSPNTGERANTEAFF
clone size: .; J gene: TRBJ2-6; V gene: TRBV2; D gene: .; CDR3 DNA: TGTGCCAGCAGTGAATCGGGCCCCTCTGGGGCCAACGTCCTGACTTTC; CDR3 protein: CASSESGPSGANVLTF
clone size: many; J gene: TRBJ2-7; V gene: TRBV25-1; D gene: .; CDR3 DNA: TGTGCCAGCAGTGAATCAACAGGGTTATTGGGGGAGCAGTACTTC; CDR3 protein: CASSESTGLLGEQYF
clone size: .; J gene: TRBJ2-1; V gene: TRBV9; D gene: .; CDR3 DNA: TGTGCCAGCAGCGTAGGGGGGGACCCCTACAATGAGCAGTTCTTC; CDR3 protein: CASSVGGDPYNEQFF
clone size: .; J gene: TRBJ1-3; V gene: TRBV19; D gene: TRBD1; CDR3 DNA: TGTGCCAGTAGTATATTCCCCCCCGGGACAGACTCTGGAAACACCATATATTTT; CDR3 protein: CASSIFPPGTDSGNTIYF
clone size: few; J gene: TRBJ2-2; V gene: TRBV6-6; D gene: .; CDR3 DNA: TGTGCCAGCAGAATTACAGAGCCCGGGGAGCTGTTTTTT; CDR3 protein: CASRITEPGELFF
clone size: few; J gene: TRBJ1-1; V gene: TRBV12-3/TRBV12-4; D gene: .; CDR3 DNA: TGTGCCAGCAGCCTATACAGGACCACTGAAGCTTTCTTT; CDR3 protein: CASSLYRTTEAFF
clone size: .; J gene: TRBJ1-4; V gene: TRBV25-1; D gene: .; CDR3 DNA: TGTGCCAGCAGCAACCGGGACGGTAATGAAAAACTGTTTTTT; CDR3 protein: CASSNRDGNEKLFF
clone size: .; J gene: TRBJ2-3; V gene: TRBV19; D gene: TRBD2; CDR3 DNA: TGTGCCAGTAACACGGGAGGACCCACAGATACGCAGTATTTT; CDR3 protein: CASNTGGPTDTQYF
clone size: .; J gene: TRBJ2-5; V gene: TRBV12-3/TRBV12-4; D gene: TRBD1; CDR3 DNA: TGTGCCAGCACTTTTAAGTTACAGGGGAAAGAGACCCAGTACTTC; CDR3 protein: CASTFKLQGKETQYF
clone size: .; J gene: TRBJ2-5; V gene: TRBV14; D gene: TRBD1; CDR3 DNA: TGTGCCAGCAGCCCGGGACAGGTGATAGAGACCCAGTACTTC; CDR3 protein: CASSPGQVIETQYF
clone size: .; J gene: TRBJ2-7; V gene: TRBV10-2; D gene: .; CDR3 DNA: TGCGCCAGCAGTCCTGTTCCTTACGAGCAGTACTTC; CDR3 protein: CASSPVPYEQYF
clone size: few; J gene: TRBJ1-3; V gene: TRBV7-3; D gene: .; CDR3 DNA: TGTGCCAGCAGCTTAAACGGTGGCTCTGGAAACACCATATATTTT; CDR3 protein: CASSLNGGSGNTIYF
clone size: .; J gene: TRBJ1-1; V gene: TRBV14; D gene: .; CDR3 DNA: TGTGCCAGCAGGAGAGCGGGGGGGGCTGGGGAAGCTTTCTTT; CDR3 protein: CASRRAGGAGEAFF
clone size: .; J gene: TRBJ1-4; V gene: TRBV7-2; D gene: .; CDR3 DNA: TGTGCCAGCAGCCGCCAGCGGGACGGCGAAAAACTGTTTTTT; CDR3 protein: CASSRQRDGEKLFF
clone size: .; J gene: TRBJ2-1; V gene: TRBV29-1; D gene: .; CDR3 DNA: TGCAGCGTCGGACGACTAGTTGGGGAGCAGTTCTTC; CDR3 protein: CSVGRLVGEQFF
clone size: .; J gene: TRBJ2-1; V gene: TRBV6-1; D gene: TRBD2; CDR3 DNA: TGTGCCAGTAGTAGCGGGCCTTATACCAATGAGCAGTTCTTC; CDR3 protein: CASSSGPYTNEQFF
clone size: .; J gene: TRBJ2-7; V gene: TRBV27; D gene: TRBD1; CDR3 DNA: TGTGCCAGCAGCCCTGAGGGACAGGGGACTCCTGTGGAGCAGTACTTC; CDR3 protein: CASSPEGQGTPVEQYF
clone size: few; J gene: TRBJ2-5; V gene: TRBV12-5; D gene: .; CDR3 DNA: TGTGCTAGTGGTTTGGTACAGGAGACCCAGTACTTC; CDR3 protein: CASGLVQETQYF
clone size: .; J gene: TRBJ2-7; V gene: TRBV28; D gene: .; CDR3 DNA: TGTGCCAGCAATAAGGGGGTCTACGAGCAGTACTTC; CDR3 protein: CASNKGVYEQYF
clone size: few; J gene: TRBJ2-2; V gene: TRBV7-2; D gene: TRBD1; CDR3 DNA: TGTGCCAGCAGCACCGGGACAGACCGCGCGAACACCGGGGAGCTGTTTTTT; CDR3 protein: CASSTGTDRANTGELFF
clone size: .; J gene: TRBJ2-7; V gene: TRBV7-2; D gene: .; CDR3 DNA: TGTGCCAGCAGCTTCGTGGTCGGAGACTACGAGCAGTACTTC; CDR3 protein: CASSFVVGDYEQYF